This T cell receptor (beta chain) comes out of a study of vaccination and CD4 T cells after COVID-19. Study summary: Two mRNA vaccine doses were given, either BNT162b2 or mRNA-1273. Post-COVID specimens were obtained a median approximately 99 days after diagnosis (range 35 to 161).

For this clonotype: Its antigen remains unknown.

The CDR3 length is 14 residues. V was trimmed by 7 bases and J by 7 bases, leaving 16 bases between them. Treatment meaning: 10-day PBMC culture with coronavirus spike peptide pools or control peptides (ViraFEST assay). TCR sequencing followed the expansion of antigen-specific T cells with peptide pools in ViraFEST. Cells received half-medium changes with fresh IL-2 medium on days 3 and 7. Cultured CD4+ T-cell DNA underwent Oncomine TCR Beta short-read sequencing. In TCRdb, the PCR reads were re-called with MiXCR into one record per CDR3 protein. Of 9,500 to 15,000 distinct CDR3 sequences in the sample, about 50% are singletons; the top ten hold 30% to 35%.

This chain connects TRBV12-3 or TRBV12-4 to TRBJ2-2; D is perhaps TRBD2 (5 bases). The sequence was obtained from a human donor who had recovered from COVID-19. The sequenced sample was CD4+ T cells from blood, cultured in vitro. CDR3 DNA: TGTGCCAGCAACCCCAGGATCGCGGGCGGGGAGCTGTTTTTT. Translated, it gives CASNPRIAGGELFF.